This T cell receptor (beta chain) was captured in a study of technical replicates of blood from a few donors. TCRdb's copy holds only in-frame clones and misses some; the assay was immunoSEQ multiplex PCR. The sample gives tens of thousands of clones, just under 95% of which show up once; 0.3% to 0.35% is in the top ten. CDR3 length: 13 residues. CDR1 and CDR2 (germline): ENHRY, SYGVKD. V gave up 10 bases and J gave up 1 base, with 11 bases separating them. V gene TRBV10-3 combines with J gene TRBJ1-5; D uncertain. The sequenced sample was T cells isolated from PBMCs. This sequence was found in a human donor in good health. The CDR3 is CATIAGSNQPQHF. The CDR3 DNA follows: TGTGCCACCATTGCTGGCAGCAATCAGCCCCAGCATTTT.